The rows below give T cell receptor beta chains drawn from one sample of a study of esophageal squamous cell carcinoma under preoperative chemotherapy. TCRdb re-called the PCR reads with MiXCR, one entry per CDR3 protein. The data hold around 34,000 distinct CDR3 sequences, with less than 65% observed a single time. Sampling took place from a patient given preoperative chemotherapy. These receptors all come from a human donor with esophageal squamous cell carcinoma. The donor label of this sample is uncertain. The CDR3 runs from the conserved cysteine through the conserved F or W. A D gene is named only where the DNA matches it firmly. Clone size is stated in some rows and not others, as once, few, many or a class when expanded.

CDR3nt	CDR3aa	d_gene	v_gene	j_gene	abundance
TGTGCCGGGCGCGGGGGCCGTGACCAAGACACCCAGTACTTC	CAGRGGRDQDTQYF	.	TRBV7-6	TRBJ2-5	.
TGTGCCAGCAGCGAGGTGACCGGGACTTTC	CASSEVTGTF	.	TRBV7-9	TRBJ2-6	few
TGTGCCAGCAGGGGCCTACGGGGGGCGAGCACAGAGACGCAGTATTTT	CASRGLRGASTETQYF	.	TRBV7-8	TRBJ2-3	.
TGTGCCAGCAGCCTCACAGGGGCTGACAATGAGCAGTTCTTC	CASSLTGADNEQFF	TRBD1	TRBV11-3	TRBJ2-1	.
TGTGCCAGCAGTTCCCAGAGCGGGGGGAGCACAGATACGCAGTATTTT	CASSSQSGGSTDTQYF	TRBD2	TRBV12-3/TRBV12-4	TRBJ2-3	many
TGCGCCAGCAGCCAGGGACTAGCAACAGATACGCAGTATTTT	CASSQGLATDTQYF	TRBD2	TRBV4-1	TRBJ2-3	many
TGTGCCAGCACAGGGGCGGGGTGCTCCTACGTCCAGAACTTC	CASTGAGCSYVQNF	.	TRBV6-8	TRBJ2-6	.
TGTGCCAGCAGCCCCACAGGGAGGGAGACCCAGTACTTC	CASSPTGRETQYF	.	TRBV5-5	TRBJ2-5	medium-sized
TGTGCCAGCAGGCGCCTAGGGGGGGCGAACACAGAGACGCAGTATTTT	CASRRLGGANTETQYF	.	TRBV7-8	TRBJ2-3	.
TGTGCCAGCAGCCCTGACAGTACGGGCGAGCAGTACTTC	CASSPDSTGEQYF	.	TRBV7-3	TRBJ2-7	few
TGTGCCAGCTCACCAGAAGGGGCTCGTGCTTCCGGGGAGCTGTTTTTT	CASSPEGARASGELFF	.	TRBV18	TRBJ2-2	few
TGTGCCAGCAGCGTAACCGGGGGGGCAGGAGATGAGCAGTTCTTC	CASSVTGGAGDEQFF	TRBD2	TRBV9	TRBJ2-1	.
TGTGCCAGCAGCGCGACTAGCGGGGGGGCCGAGGAGCAGTTCTTC	CASSATSGGAEEQFF	TRBD2	TRBV6-4	TRBJ2-1	medium-sized
TGTGCCAGCAGCCCGGGGACCAGCGGCCGGGCCGCAGATACGCAGTATTTC	CASSPGTSGRAADTQYF	.	TRBV7-3	TRBJ2-3	.